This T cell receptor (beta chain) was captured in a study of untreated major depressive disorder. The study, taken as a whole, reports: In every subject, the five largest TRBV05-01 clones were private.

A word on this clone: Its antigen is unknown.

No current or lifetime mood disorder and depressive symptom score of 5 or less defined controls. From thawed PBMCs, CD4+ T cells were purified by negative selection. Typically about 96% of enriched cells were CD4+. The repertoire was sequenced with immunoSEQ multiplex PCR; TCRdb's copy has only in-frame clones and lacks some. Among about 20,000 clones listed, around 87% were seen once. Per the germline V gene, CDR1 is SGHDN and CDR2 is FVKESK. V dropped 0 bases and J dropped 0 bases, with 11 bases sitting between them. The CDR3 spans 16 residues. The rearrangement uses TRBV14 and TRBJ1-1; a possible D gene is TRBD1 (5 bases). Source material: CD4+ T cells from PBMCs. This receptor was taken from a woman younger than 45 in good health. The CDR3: CASSQDRGGMNTEAFF. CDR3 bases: TGTGCCAGCAGCCAAGATAGGGGAGGTATGAACACTGAAGCTTTCTTT.